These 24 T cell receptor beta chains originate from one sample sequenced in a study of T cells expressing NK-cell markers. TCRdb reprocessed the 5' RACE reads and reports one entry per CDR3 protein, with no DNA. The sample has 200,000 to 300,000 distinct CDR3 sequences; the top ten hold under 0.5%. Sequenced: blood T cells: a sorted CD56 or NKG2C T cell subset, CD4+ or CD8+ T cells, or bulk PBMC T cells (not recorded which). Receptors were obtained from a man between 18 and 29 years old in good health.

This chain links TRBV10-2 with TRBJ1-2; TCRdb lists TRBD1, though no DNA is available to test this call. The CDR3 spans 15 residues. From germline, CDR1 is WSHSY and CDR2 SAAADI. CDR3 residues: CASNGKGPANYGYTF.

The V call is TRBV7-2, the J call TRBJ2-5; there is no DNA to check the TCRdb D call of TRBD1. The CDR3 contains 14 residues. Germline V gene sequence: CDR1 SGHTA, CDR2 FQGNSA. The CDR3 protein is CASSHPGTGRSQYF.

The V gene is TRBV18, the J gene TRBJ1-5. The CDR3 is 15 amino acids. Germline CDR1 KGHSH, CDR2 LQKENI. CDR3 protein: CASSLRGPPGQPQHF.

CDR3 protein: CASSLENFGQTNYGYTF. The chain links TRBV5-4 to TRBJ1-2. The CDR3 spans 17 residues. Germline V gene data show CDR1 as SGHNT and CDR2 as YYREEE (reference sequence).

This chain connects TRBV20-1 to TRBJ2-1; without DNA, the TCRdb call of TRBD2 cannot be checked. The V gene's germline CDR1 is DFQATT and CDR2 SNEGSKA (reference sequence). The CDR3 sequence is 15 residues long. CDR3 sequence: CSAQFGAGGGNEQFF.

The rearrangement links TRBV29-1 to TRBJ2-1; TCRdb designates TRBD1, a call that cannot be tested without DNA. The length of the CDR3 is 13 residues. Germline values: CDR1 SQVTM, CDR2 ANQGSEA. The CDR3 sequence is CSVELGARSEQFF.

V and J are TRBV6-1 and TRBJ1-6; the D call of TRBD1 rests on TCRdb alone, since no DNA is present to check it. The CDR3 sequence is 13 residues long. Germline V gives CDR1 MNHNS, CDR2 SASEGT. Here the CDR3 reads CASSERGGSPLHF.

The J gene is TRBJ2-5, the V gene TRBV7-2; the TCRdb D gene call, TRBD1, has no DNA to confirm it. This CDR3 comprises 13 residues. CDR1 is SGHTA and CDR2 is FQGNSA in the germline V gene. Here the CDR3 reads CASSPGTAETQYF.

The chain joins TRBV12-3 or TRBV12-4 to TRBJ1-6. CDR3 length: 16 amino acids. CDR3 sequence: CASSLGVGSYNSPLHF.

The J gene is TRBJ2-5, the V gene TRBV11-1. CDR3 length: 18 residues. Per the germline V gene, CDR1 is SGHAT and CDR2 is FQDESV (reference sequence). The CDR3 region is CASTFGLAGGTHQETQYF.

Here the CDR3 reads CASSPGAYEQYF. The chain is built from TRBV28 and TRBJ2-7; TCRdb outputs TRBD1, but without DNA this stays unchecked. CDR1 MDHEN and CDR2 SYDVKM come from the germline V gene. This CDR3 is built from 12 residues.

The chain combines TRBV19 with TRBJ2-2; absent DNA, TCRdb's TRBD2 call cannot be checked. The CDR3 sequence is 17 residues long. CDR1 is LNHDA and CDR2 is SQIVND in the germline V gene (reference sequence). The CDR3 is CASSIPPHGRRTGELFF.

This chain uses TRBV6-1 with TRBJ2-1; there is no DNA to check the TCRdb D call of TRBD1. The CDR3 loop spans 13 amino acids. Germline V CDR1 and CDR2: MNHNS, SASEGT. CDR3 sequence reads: CASKLLPENEQFF.

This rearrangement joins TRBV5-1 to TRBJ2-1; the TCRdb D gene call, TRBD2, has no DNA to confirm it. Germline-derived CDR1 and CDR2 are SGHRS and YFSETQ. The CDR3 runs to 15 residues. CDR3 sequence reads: CASSKLAGSYNEQFF.

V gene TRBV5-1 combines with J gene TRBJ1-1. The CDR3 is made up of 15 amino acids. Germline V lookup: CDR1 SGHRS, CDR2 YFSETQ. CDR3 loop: CASSAGWGRGPEAFF.

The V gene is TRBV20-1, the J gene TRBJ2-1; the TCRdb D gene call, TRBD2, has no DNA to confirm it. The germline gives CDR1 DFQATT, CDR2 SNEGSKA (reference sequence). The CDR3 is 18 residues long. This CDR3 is CSASSSDVLAGVSDEQFF.

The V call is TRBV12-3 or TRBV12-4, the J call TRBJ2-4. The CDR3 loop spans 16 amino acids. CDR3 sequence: CASSIGGVIAKNIQYF.

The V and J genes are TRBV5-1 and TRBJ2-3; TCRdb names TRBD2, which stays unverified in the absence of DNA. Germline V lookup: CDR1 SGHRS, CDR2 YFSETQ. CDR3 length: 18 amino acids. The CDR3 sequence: CASSLASSGSMSTDTQYF.

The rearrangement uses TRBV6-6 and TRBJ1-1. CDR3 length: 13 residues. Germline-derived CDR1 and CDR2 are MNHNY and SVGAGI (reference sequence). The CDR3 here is CASSYALNTEAFF.

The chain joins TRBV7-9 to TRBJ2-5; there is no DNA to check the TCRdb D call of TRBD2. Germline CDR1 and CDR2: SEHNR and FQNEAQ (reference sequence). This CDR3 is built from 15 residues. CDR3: CASSLEVWGGETQYF.

CDR3 loop: CASRGLQRSSYNEQFF. V is TRBV6-1 and J is TRBJ2-1. Germline lookup yields CDR1 MNHNS and CDR2 SASEGT. The CDR3 spans 16 residues.

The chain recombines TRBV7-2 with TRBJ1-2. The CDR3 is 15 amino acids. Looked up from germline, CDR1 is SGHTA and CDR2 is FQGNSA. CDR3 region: CASRKWSAGSVGYTF.

The CDR3 sequence: CSVALKTSGRSGSYEQYF. The J gene is TRBJ2-7, the V gene TRBV29-1; no DNA is available, so the TRBD2 call from TCRdb remains unchecked. Germline V CDR1 and CDR2: SQVTM, ANQGSEA. The CDR3 contains 18 residues.

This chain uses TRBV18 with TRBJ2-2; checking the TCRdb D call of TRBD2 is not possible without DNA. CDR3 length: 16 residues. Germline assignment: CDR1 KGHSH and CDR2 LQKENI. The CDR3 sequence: CASSPPLTSGTGELFF.